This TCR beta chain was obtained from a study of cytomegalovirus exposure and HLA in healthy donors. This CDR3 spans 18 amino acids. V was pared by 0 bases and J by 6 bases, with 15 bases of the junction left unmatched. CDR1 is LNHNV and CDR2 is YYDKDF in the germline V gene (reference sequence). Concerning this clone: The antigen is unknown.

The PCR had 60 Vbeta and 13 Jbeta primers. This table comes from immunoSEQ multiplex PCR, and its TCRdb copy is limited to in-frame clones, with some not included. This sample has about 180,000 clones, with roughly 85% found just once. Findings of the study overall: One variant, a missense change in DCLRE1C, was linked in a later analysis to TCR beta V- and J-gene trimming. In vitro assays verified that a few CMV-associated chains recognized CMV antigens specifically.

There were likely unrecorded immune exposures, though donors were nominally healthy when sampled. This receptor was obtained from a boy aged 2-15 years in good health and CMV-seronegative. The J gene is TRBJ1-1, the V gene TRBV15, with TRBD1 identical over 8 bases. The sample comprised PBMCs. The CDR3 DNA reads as TGTGCCACCAGCAGAGATCGCCCCCGGACAGGGAGGTCGCCTGAAGCTTTCTTT. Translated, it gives CATSRDRPRTGRSPEAFF.